The clone carrying this TCR beta chain turned up a few times. Its specificity is unknown. This sample was taken from a study of molecular identifiers for immune sequencing clone quantification. For the study at large: The replicates split RNA from roughly 18,000 or 92,000 naive CD8 cells five ways and sequenced four. General observations from the study: Molecules of identical TCR sharing a barcode could underestimate highly expanded clone sizes. Among effectors, clones above 20 RNA copies held over 98% of molecules; among naive cells, under 1%.

Bulk TCR library preparation followed previously described methods with listed TCR primers. TCRdb reanalysed the PCR reads using MiXCR and keeps one entry per CDR3 protein. Found here are 85,000 to 100,000 distinct CDR3 sequences, roughly a fifth of them singletons; the top ten hold roughly 1%. The sample consisted of naive CD8+ T cells from blood, with Jurkat cell RNA spiked in. Subset of the sample: FACS-sorted CD8+CD4-CCR7+CD45RA+ naive T cells. The origin of this receptor is a human donor in good health. Some libraries in this study had Jurkat cell RNA spiked in.

The CDR3 coding sequence is TGTGCCAGCAGCCCCATGGGCTATTTCTACGAGCAGTACTTC. Encoded protein: CASSPMGYFYEQYF. The V and J genes are TRBV27 and TRBJ2-7; D not certain. Germline CDR1 MNHEY, CDR2 SMNVEV (reference sequence). With 6 bases removed from V and 3 bases from J, the gap between germline ends came to 15 bases. The CDR3 spans 14 residues.